This TCR beta chain was recorded in a study of T-cell reconstitution after alpha-beta-depleted transplantation in children. This clonotype has at least ten counts. The CDR3 covers 16 residues. Trimming pared 0 bases from V and 4 bases from J, leaving 16 bases between. Germline values: CDR1 SGHRS, CDR2 YFSETQ. Preparing the TCRbeta library involved the use of unique molecular identifiers. TCRdb called the PCR reads again in MiXCR, with one record for every CDR3 protein. The sample has approximately 210,000 distinct CDR3 sequences; just over 14% are singletons. The starting material was PBMCs from the stem cell graft donor, obtained from the stem cell graft. The TCR originated in a human donor who donated a stem cell graft to a child with acute lymphoblastic leukemia. V is TRBV5-1 and J is TRBJ1-2; the D gene is possibly TRBD1 (5 bases). The CDR3 nucleotides are TGCGCCAGCAGCTTGGCGTCGGACACAGTTCTCTATGGCTACACCTTC. Translation gives CASSLASDTVLYGYTF.